One and the same sample provided the 11 T cell receptor beta chains below, sequenced in a study of blood T cell repertoires in COVID-19. Generated by immunoSEQ multiplex PCR, the TCRdb table keeps only in-frame clones and is missing some. The table shows about 140,000 clones, with more than 65% occurring only once. The sequenced sample was peripheral blood. Every receptor here comes from a man in his fifties or sixties with active or convalescent COVID-19.

V gene TRBV6-1 combines with J gene TRBJ2-7, with 9 bases fitting TRBD1. The CDR3 is 14 amino acids. Germline lookup yields CDR1 MNHNS and CDR2 SASEGT. Germline trimming cut 6 bases from V and 3 bases from J; bases unmatched to any gene: 6. CDR3 loop: CASRTGTGHYEQYV. The CDR3 DNA reads TGTGCCAGCAGAACCGGGACAGGGCACTACGAGCAGTACGTC.

This clone was seen a single time. The chain has TRBV6-5 and TRBJ1-3; D ambiguous. The V end was cut by 2 bases, the J end by 3 bases, with 11 bases between. CDR1 MNHEY and CDR2 SVGAGI come from the germline V gene. The CDR3 has 15 residues. The CDR3 DNA is TGTGCCAGCAGTTACGAGGGAGCCTTTGGAAACACCATATATTTT. Its protein product is CASSYEGAFGNTIYF.

This chain links TRBV5-1 with TRBJ1-3; TRBD1 aligns across 9 bases. V lost 3 bases to trimming and J lost 1 base; unmatched junction nucleotides: 5. The germline CDR1 and CDR2 sequences are SGHRS and YFSETQ. CDR3 length: 16 residues. This CDR3 is CASSSSGTGSGNTIYF. CDR3 DNA: TGCGCCAGCAGCTCATCCGGGACAGGGTCTGGAAACACCATATATTTT.

The rearrangement joins TRBV5-6 to TRBJ1-6, with 7 bases fitting TRBD1. From germline, CDR1 is SGHDT and CDR2 YYEEEE. The CDR3 totals 15 residues. J was trimmed by 8 bases and V by 5 bases; bases with no gene match: 10. The CDR3 sequence is CASSHPTGRDSPLHF. The DNA of the CDR3 is TGTGCCAGCAGTCACCCGACAGGGCGGGATTCACCCCTCCACTTT.

This clone has just one count. The chain employs TRBV19 and TRBJ1-1; the match to TRBD1 covers 11 bases. The V and J ends lost 9 bases and 1 base, in that order; junction bases with no gene match: 7. The length of the CDR3 is 15 residues. The V gene's germline CDR1 is LNHDA and CDR2 SQIVND (reference sequence). The CDR3 reads CASRKDRGPNTEAFF. CDR3 DNA: TGTGCCAGCCGGAAGGACAGGGGGCCGAACACTGAAGCTTTCTTT. Full variable domain (rest looked up from reference TRBV19 and TRBJ1-1): DGGITQSPKYLFRKEGQNVTLSCEQNLNHDAMYWYRQDPGQGLRLIYYSQIVNDFQKGDIAEGYSVSREKKESFPLTVTSAQKNPTAFYLCASRKDRGPNTEAFFGQGTRLTVV.

J is TRBJ2-2 and V is TRBV4-3; 10 positions agree with TRBD2. The germline V gene encodes CDR1 LGHNA and CDR2 YSLEER. The V gene end was trimmed by 4 bases and the J gene end by 7 bases; junction bases not matched to a gene: 12. The length of the CDR3 is 17 residues. Here the CDR3 reads CASSPLLAGPGDGELFF. The DNA for the CDR3 is TGCGCCAGCAGCCCGCTACTAGCGGGGCCAGGGGACGGGGAGCTGTTTTTT.

This clone was found once. This rearrangement joins TRBV19 to TRBJ1-6; 8 positions agree with TRBD1. There are 12 residues in the CDR3. Trimming removed 6 bases from V and 9 bases from J; junction bases left unmatched: 1. Germline V gives CDR1 LNHDA, CDR2 SQIVND (reference sequence). The CDR3 sequence: CASRQGASPLHF. CDR3 nucleotides: TGTGCCAGTAGGCAGGGGGCTTCACCCCTCCACTTT.

A single count supports this clone. The CDR3 DNA reads TGCGCCAGCAGCTCCGATGGCCCTGAAGCTTTCTTT. Amino acids: CASSSDGPEAFF. The chain uses TRBV5-1 and TRBJ1-1; D gene unclear. The CDR3 has 12 amino acids. Germline CDR1 reads SGHRS; CDR2 reads YFSETQ. With 3 bases removed from V and 6 bases from J, the gap between germline ends came to 9 bases.

This chain joins TRBV14 and TRBJ1-1; D gene unclear. Trimming took 3 bases from V and 0 from J, leaving 8 bases between them. Germline CDR1 is SGHDN and CDR2 is FVKESK. The CDR3 contains 14 residues. The CDR3 DNA reads TGTGCCAGCAGCCAGGCCGGGTTGAACACTGAAGCTTTCTTT. Amino acid sequence: CASSQAGLNTEAFF.

The rearrangement uses TRBV10-1 and TRBJ2-7, with D hard to call. The CDR3 totals 13 residues. V shed 4 bases and J shed 1 base, with 8 bases lying between them. CDR1 is WNHNN and CDR2 is SYGVQD in the germline V gene (reference sequence). This chain's CDR3 is CASSAPGSYEQYF. The CDR3 nucleotides are TGCGCCAGCAGTGCTCCGGGTTCCTACGAGCAGTACTTC.

The genes are TRBV10-3 and TRBJ2-3; 12 bases match TRBD2. The V gene's germline CDR1 is ENHRY and CDR2 SYGVKD. The ends lost 6 bases at V and 1 base at J; junction bases unmatched: 2. CDR3 size: 15 residues. In nucleotides, the CDR3 is TGTGCCATCAGGACTAGCGGGAGCGGCACAGATACGCAGTATTTT. Translated: CAIRTSGSGTDTQYF.